This TCR beta chain stems from a study of blood T cell repertoires in COVID-19. Study context: T cells, B-cell-depleted T cells, or PBMCs supplied cDNA or gDNA.

There are 13 residues in the CDR3. Germline V gene data show CDR1 as LNHNV and CDR2 as YYDKDF (reference sequence). Trimming took 9 bases from V and 3 from J, leaving 12 bases between them. The data were produced by immunoSEQ multiplex PCR, yet TCRdb's version contains in-frame clones alone and is incomplete. Among about 52,000 clones listed, about 79% were seen once. Enrollment of patients from Seattle took place during active infection, with longitudinal follow-up. The sample consisted of peripheral blood. The sequence was obtained from an elderly man with COVID-19, enrolled during active disease. The chain is built from TRBV15 and TRBJ1-5, with D possibly TRBD1 on 6 matching bases. CDR3 residues: CATATGFNQPQHF. Here the CDR3 DNA reads TGTGCCACAGCAACAGGGTTCAATCAGCCCCAGCATTTT.